The 16 T cell receptor beta chains below come from one sample, sequenced in a study of post-analysis software for immune sequencing data. Regarding the study as a whole: TRBV segments more frequent in patients than in controls numbered roughly five and included TRBV5-6, TRBV5-1 and TRBV20-1.

Their antigens are not known. Included in the TCR beta cDNA libraries were unique molecular identifiers. From the PCR reads, TCRdb called clonotypes with MiXCR, one entry per CDR3 protein. The sample has approximately 150,000 distinct CDR3 sequences, approximately 30% seen once. Material: blood. These receptors all stem from a girl between 5 and 17 years old with multiple sclerosis.

With regard to this clonotype: The junction differs from germline at one of its ends, possibly a read error. V usage is TRBV7-6 and J usage is TRBJ2-3, with a tentative D call TRBD2 (6 bases). Germline lookup yields CDR1 SGHVS and CDR2 FNYEAQ. The CDR3 is 16 amino acids. Written as DNA, the CDR3 is TGTGCCGGCAGCTTCACGGGACTCTCGAGCGCAGATACGCAGTATTTT. Its protein product is CAGSFTGLSSADTQYF.

This clonotype was seen a handful of times. The CDR3 sequence is CATMGHWLPIFPSNQPQHF. The CDR3 bases are TGCGCCACGATGGGACACTGGCTTCCAATATTTCCTAGCAATCAGCCCCAGCATTTT. The V gene is TRBV5-1, the J gene TRBJ1-5; the D gene is possibly TRBD1 (6 bases). Trimming left V 9 bases short and J 0 bases short, with 28 bases between. Looked up from germline, CDR1 is SGHRS and CDR2 is YFSETQ. CDR3 length: 19 residues.

This clonotype was counted at least ten times. The chain recombines TRBV20-1 with TRBJ1-2, with 7 bases matching TRBD1. The junction had 17 bases not matched to a gene; V was cut back by 6 bases and J by 7 bases. The CDR3 is 15 residues long. Germline values: CDR1 DFQATT, CDR2 SNEGSKA (reference sequence). This chain's CDR3 is CSATEGTARGLGYTF. The CDR3 region has the DNA TGCAGTGCAACAGAAGGGACAGCTCGGGGACTTGGCTACACCTTC.

The chain recombines TRBV9 with TRBJ2-1; 7 nucleotides line up with TRBD2. The CDR3 spans 16 residues. V lost 0 bases, J lost 2 bases, and 5 bases stayed unmatched. The V gene's germline CDR1 is SGDLS and CDR2 YYNGEE. The CDR3 loop reads CASSVGGGPAYNEQFF. In nucleotides, the CDR3 is TGTGCCAGCAGCGTAGGGGGAGGGCCAGCCTACAATGAGCAGTTCTTC.

This chain joins TRBV11-2 and TRBJ2-5; D is unclear. Germline assignment: CDR1 SGHAT and CDR2 FQNNGV. The CDR3 loop spans 13 amino acids. The V gene lost 5 bases and the J gene lost 1 base, with 8 bases spanning the gap. CDR3 DNA sequence: TGTGCCAGCAGCCCCCGTTTCCAAGAGACCCAGTACTTC. Amino acid sequence: CASSPRFQETQYF.

About this clonotype: This may come from a read error, since a much larger clone is one base off. This sequence joins TRBV7-9 and TRBJ2-7; D is possibly TRBD1 (6 bases). The CDR3 has 15 residues. Germline V CDR1 and CDR2: SEHNR, FQNEAQ (reference sequence). The CDR3 spells CASSLEDRASYKQYF. DNA of the CDR3: TGTGCCAGCAGCTTAGAGGACAGAGCCTCCTACAAGCAGTACTTC.

This clonotype appeared a few times. V and J are TRBV20-1 and TRBJ1-5; the D is unclear. The CDR3 runs 15 residues. Trimming took 0 bases from V and 1 from J, leaving 10 bases between them. The germline V gene encodes CDR1 DFQATT and CDR2 SNEGSKA (reference sequence). CDR3 sequence reads: CSARDLAKSNQPQHF. The CDR3 DNA sequence: TGCAGTGCTAGAGATCTTGCCAAGAGCAATCAGCCCCAGCATTTT.

This chain links TRBV5-1 with TRBJ1-6, with TRBD1 identical over 8 bases. In germline, CDR1 is SGHRS, CDR2 YFSETQ. V was pared by 3 bases and J by 18 bases, with 20 bases of the junction left unmatched. The CDR3 runs to 16 residues. CDR3 nucleotide sequence: TGCGCCAGCAGCTCCAAAATCAGGGGGCCGGATTCACCCTCCCACTTT. This codes for CASSSKIRGPDSPSHF.

This clonotype was found many times. The rearrangement joins TRBV27 to TRBJ1-2, with TRBD1 matching 7 bases. V dropped 8 bases and J dropped 4; count of bases not matched to a gene: 16. Germline assignment: CDR1 MNHEY and CDR2 SMNVEV (reference sequence). The CDR3 runs 16 residues. CDR3 nucleotides: TGTGCCAGCGGAAAGTGGACCGGGACAGAGTTCTATGGCTACACCTTC. It specifies CASGKWTGTEFYGYTF.

The sample holds a few counts of this clonotype. The rearrangement links TRBV15 to TRBJ2-1; 10 bases are shared with TRBD2. Germline-derived CDR1 and CDR2 are LNHNV and YYDKDF (reference sequence). The CDR3 has 15 amino acids. Germline trimming cut 2 bases from V and 4 bases from J; bases unmatched to any gene: 2. CDR3 sequence: CATSRRTSGYNEQFF. The DNA for the CDR3 is TGTGCCACCAGCAGACGGACTAGCGGATACAATGAGCAGTTCTTC.

Many counts were recorded for this clonotype. The chain uses TRBV29-1 and TRBJ2-7, with TRBD1 as a possible D gene (6 bases). The germline CDR1 and CDR2 sequences are SQVTM and ANQGSEA. Trimming took off 7 bases at V and 7 bases at J, with 14 bases between the two ends. The CDR3 has 11 amino acids. The CDR3 DNA sequence: TGCAGCGGCCGTACAGGGTGGGAGCAGTACTTC. It specifies CSGRTGWEQYF.

The V call is TRBV20-1, the J call TRBJ1-2; a weak D match, TRBD1 (6 bases). CDR3 length: 12 residues. The V and J ends lost 0 bases and 13 bases respectively, with 15 bases between them. CDR1 DFQATT and CDR2 SNEGSKA come from the germline V gene (reference sequence). The CDR3 nucleotides read TGCAGTGCTAGAGACAGGGGCTCCAGGCGCACCTTC. It specifies CSARDRGSRRTF.

The chain joins TRBV18 to TRBJ1-2; the D is unclear. The CDR3 spans 16 residues. Germline-derived CDR1 and CDR2 are KGHSH and LQKENI. V was cut by 1 base and J by 0 bases, with 12 bases left in between. DNA for the CDR3: TGTGCCAGCTCACCACAGCAGGAGGGAGCTAACTATGGCTACACCTTC. Protein: CASSPQQEGANYGYTF. Combining the CDR3 with reference TRBV18 and TRBJ1-2 gives the whole variable domain NAGVMQNPRHLVRRRGQEARLRCSPMKGHSHVYWYRQLPEEGLKFMVYLQKENIIDESGMPKERFSAEFPKEGPSILRIQQVVRGDSAAYFCASSPQQEGANYGYTFGSGTRLTVV.

This clonotype was counted between two and nine times. This chain uses TRBV20-1 with TRBJ1-1, with no clear D. CDR3 length: 12 amino acids. Germline-derived CDR1 and CDR2 are DFQATT and SNEGSKA (reference sequence). Trimming removed 3 bases at V and 7 bases at J, with 12 bases between. The CDR3: CSARKTDVEAFF. The CDR3 region has the DNA TGCAGTGCTAGGAAAACAGACGTTGAAGCTTTCTTT.

This clonotype was recorded many times. The chain is built from TRBV29-1 and TRBJ2-3, with D hard to call. Germline CDR1 SQVTM, CDR2 ANQGSEA. V was shortened by 8 bases and J by 5 bases, with 20 bases between the two germline ends. There are 14 residues in the CDR3. The CDR3 DNA follows: TGCAGCTCCCGCCGGGCCAACGGAGAAGATACGCAGTATTTT. This translates into CSSRRANGEDTQYF.

This chain joins TRBV7-2 and TRBJ2-7; 10 bases align to TRBD2. CDR1 is SGHTA, CDR2 FQGNSA, per germline. J gave up 1 base and V 4 bases, and 4 bases lay outside the gene matches. This CDR3 comprises 15 residues. CDR3 amino acids: CASSSSSGGSYEQYF. In nucleotides, the CDR3 is TGTGCCAGCAGCTCGTCTAGCGGGGGATCCTACGAGCAGTACTTC.